The clone carrying this TCR beta chain appeared a few times. Antigen specificity is unknown. This sample is drawn from a study of T cells after yellow fever vaccination. Study-wide context: Fractions of low cell number were prepared using SMART-Seq v4 Ultra Low Input. Study conclusions and caveats: Weaker in magnitude, the secondary response showed a faster peak on day 5 versus 15. Among primary-vaccination clones, most reappeared after the booster, at 95% to 96% for CD4 and about 90% for CD8.

A process of 5'RACE template switching, which added a universal primer site and UMIs, was used to make TCR cDNA. Using its own MiXCR run on the 5' RACE reads, TCRdb lists one record per CDR3 protein. The data show about 310,000 distinct CDR3 sequences, around 3.9% seen once. The CDR3 has 13 amino acids. CDR1 and CDR2 from the germline V gene are SGHTA and FQGTGA. V shed 5 bases and J shed 8 bases, with 10 bases lying between them. The chain recombines TRBV7-3 with TRBJ1-6; no firm D call. This receptor was taken from a man in his late teens or twenties who received the YFV17D yellow fever vaccine. The input for sequencing was PBMCs, taken on the day of the yellow fever booster vaccination. This CDR3 reads CASSVTQYSPLHF. The CDR3 DNA reads TGTGCCAGCAGCGTCACCCAGTATTCACCCCTCCACTTT.